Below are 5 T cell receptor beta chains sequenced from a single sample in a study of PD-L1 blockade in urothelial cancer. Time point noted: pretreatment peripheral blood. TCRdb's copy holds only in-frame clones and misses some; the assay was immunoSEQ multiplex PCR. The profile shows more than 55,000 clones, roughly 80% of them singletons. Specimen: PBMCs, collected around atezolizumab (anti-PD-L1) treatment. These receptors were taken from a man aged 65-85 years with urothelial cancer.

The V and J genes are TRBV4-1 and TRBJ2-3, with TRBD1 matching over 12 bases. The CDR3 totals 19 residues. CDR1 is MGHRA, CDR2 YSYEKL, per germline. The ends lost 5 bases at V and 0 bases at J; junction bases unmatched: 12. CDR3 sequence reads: CASSWGQGAVRVSTDTQYF. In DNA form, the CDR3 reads TGCGCCAGCAGCTGGGGACAGGGGGCTGTTAGAGTCAGCACAGATACGCAGTATTTT.

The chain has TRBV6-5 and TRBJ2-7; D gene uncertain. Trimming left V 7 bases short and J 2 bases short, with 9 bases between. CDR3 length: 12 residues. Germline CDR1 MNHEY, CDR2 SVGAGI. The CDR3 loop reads CASKRGAYEQYF. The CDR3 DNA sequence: TGTGCCAGCAAGCGAGGAGCCTACGAGCAGTACTTC.

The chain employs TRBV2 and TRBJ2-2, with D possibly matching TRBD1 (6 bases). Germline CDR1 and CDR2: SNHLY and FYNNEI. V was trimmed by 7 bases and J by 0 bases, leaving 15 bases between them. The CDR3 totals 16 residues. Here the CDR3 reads CASNGQSFANTGELFF. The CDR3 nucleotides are TGTGCCAGCAATGGACAGTCGTTCGCGAACACCGGGGAGCTGTTTTTT.

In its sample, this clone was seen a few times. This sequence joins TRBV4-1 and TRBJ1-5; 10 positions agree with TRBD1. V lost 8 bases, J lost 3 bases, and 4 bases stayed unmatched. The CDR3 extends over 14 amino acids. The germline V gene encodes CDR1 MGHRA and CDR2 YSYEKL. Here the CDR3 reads CASGGTGDNQPQHF. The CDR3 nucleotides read TGCGCCAGCGGAGGGACAGGGGACAATCAGCCCCAGCATTTT.

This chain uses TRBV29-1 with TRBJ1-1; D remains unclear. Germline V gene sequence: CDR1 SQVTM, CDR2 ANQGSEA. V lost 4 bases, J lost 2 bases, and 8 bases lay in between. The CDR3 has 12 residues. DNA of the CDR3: TGCAGCGTTGTCCAGGATAACACTGAAGCTTTCTTT. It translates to CSVVQDNTEAFF.